This paragraph covers one T cell receptor (beta chain) sequence. The antigen remains unidentified. Using immunoSEQ multiplex PCR, the repertoire was profiled, and TCRdb retains in-frame clones only, with some absent. The sample comprises over a million clones, around 95% of which are singletons, and more than 0.9% rests with the top ten. Trimming shortened V by 2 bases and J by 5 bases, and 12 bases separated the two germline ends. Germline V gene sequence: CDR1 SNHLY, CDR2 FYNNEI. The CDR3 contains 15 residues. The entry originates in a study of shared clonotypes between healthy human individuals. Study-wide points: Sorted-subset sequencing, rarefaction showed, was incomplete despite large depth. Among donors, sharing of clonotypes was expected to be affected by sequencing depth. The naive CD4 repertoires of a handful of donors were compared, and approximately 5% of clonotypes were shared.

The receptor was derived from a man younger than 40 in good health. The sequencing sample was made of naive CD4+ T cells sorted from blood. Subset defined: CD45RA+ positively selected. V gene TRBV2 combines with J gene TRBJ1-4; D is ambiguous. DNA for the CDR3: TGTGCCAGCAGTGAAATCGGTATGGGGAATGAAAAACTGTTTTTT. Translating it yields CASSEIGMGNEKLFF.